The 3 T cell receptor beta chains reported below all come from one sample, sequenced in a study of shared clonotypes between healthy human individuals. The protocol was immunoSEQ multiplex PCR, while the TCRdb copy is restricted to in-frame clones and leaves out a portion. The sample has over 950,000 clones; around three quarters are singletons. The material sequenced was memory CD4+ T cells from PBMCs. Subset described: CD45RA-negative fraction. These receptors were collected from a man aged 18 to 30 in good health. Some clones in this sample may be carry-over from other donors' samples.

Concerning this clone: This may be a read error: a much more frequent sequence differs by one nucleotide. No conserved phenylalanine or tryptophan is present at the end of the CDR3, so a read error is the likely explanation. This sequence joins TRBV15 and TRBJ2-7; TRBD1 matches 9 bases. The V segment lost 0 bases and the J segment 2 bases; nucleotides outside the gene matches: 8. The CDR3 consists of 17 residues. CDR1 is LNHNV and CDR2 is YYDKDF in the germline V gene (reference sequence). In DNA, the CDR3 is TGTGCCACCAGCAGAGATCTCATCGGACAGGGGACCTACGAGCAGTACCTC. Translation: CATSRDLIGQGTYEQYL.

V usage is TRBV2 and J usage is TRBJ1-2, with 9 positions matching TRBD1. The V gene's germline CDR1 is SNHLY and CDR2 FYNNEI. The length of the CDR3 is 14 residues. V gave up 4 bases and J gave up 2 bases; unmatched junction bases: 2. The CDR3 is CASSAGTGNYGYTF. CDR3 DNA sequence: TGTGCCAGCAGTGCCGGGACAGGGAACTATGGCTACACCTTC.

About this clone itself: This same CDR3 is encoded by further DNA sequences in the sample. Here the CDR3 reads CASSLSGYSYEQYF. CDR3 nucleotide sequence: TGTGCCAGCAGTTTATCAGGGTACTCCTACGAGCAGTACTTC. The chain joins TRBV27 to TRBJ2-7; D ambiguous. This CDR3 region has 14 residues. Germline lookup yields CDR1 MNHEY and CDR2 SMNVEV (reference sequence). The V gene lost 0 bases and the J gene lost 0 bases, with 6 bases spanning the gap.